A selection of T cell receptor beta chains follows, all from one sample in a study of response to subunit inactivated influenza vaccine. TCRdb analysed the RT-PCR reads with MiXCR anew, one entry per CDR3 protein. This table has some 850,000 distinct CDR3 sequences, around 18% appearing once. This specimen was PBMCs from blood, taken about 5 days after vaccination. The receptors originated from a man aged 45-65 years who received an inactivated influenza vaccine. Both conserved end residues are part of each CDR3. D genes are given only for firm matches. Size tells how often a clone was seen (once, few, many) or the class of an expanded clone, and some rows leave it out.

- | - | TRBJ2-1 | TRBV4-2 | CASSPEGSSSYNEQFF | TGTGCCAGCAGCCCGGAAGGATCGAGCTCCTACAATGAGCAGTTCTTC
TRBD1 | - | TRBJ1-2 | TRBV30 | CAWTPLSGQGYGYTF | TGTGCCTGGACCCCCTTATCCGGACAGGGGTATGGCTACACCTTC
- | - | TRBJ1-2 | TRBV7-2 | CASSQMGGNYGYTF | TGTGCCAGCAGTCAGATGGGGGGTAACTATGGCTACACCTTC
- | - | TRBJ2-7 | TRBV28 | CASSLGTHSYEQYF | TGTGCCAGCAGTTTGGGCACCCACTCCTACGAGCAGTACTTC
TRBD2 | - | TRBJ2-7 | TRBV23-1 | CASSQSQRGSSYEQYF | TGCGCCAGCAGTCAATCTCAGCGCGGGAGCTCCTACGAGCAGTACTTC
- | few | TRBJ2-3 | TRBV5-1 | CASSWATTDTQYF | TGCGCCAGCAGCTGGGCGACCACAGATACGCAGTATTTT
TRBD2 | many | TRBJ2-7 | TRBV12-3/TRBV12-4 | CASSPGLAGGSFYEQYF | TGTGCCAGCAGCCCTGGACTAGCGGGGGGCTCCTTCTACGAGCAGTACTTC
- | few | TRBJ1-4 | TRBV5-1 | CASSPTIRKGNEKLFF | TGCGCCAGCAGCCCCACCATAAGGAAAGGAAATGAAAAACTGTTTTTT
- | - | TRBJ1-2 | TRBV6-5 | CASSYGRNNYGYTF | TGTGCCAGCAGTTACGGCAGGAATAACTATGGCTACACCTTC
TRBD2 | few | TRBJ2-2 | TRBV29-1 | CSVVSGRAGELFF | TGCAGCGTTGTCTCAGGGAGGGCCGGGGAGCTGTTTTTT
- | - | TRBJ1-2 | TRBV20-1 | CSARQAVYGYTF | TGCAGCGCTAGACAGGCGGTTTATGGCTACACCTTC
- | many | TRBJ1-4 | TRBV12-3/TRBV12-4 | CASSLASTNEKLFF | TGTGCCAGCAGTTTAGCGTCAACTAATGAAAAACTGTTTTTT
- | - | TRBJ2-7 | TRBV3-1 | CASSQDIVGLTSYEQYF | TGTGCCAGCAGCCAAGATATAGTGGGACTTACGTCCTACGAGCAGTACTTC
TRBD2 | few | TRBJ2-1 | TRBV11-2 | CASSLRTGGRILHEQFF | TGTGCCAGCAGCTTACGAACCGGCGGGAGGATTTTGCATGAGCAGTTCTTC
TRBD1 | - | TRBJ2-7 | TRBV7-8 | CASSLVQGAVVYEQYF | TGTGCCAGCAGCTTAGTACAGGGGGCGGTAGTCTACGAGCAGTACTTC
- | few | TRBJ2-5 | TRBV20-1 | CSGCSSGTPRETQYF | TGCAGTGGGTGTAGTTCGGGGACTCCGCGAGAGACCCAGTACTTC
- | many | TRBJ1-2 | TRBV24-1 | CATSDWTGNYGYTF | TGTGCCACCAGTGATTGGACGGGAAACTATGGCTACACCTTC
- | - | TRBJ1-1 | TRBV30 | CAWSVLPGYTEAFF | TGTGCCTGGAGTGTACTCCCTGGATACACTGAAGCTTTCTTT
- | few | TRBJ2-7 | TRBV27 | CASSLSAVETYEQYF | TGTGCCAGCAGTTTATCTGCGGTAGAGACCTACGAGCAGTACTTC
TRBD2 | - | TRBJ2-1 | TRBV7-2 | CASSLDWTSSYNEQFF | TGTGCCAGCAGCTTAGATTGGACTAGCTCCTACAATGAGCAGTTCTTC
- | - | TRBJ1-6 | TRBV7-9 | CASSYWTDNSPLHF | TGTGCCAGCAGCTATTGGACGGATAATTCACCCCTCCACTTT
- | - | TRBJ1-1 | TRBV24-1 | CAMTANRILSNTEAFF | TGTGCCATGACGGCAAACAGGATTTTGTCGAACACTGAAGCTTTCTTT
- | many | TRBJ2-1 | TRBV5-1 | CASSLDSGGSYNEQFF | TGCGCCAGCAGCTTGGATAGCGGTGGCTCCTACAATGAGCAGTTCTTC
- | few | TRBJ2-1 | TRBV18 | CASSPVRGHNEQFF | TGTGCCAGCTCACCAGTACGGGGGCACAATGAGCAGTTCTTC
- | - | TRBJ2-7 | TRBV11-2 | CASSLTTSSYEQYF | TGTGCCAGCAGCTTAACTACGAGCTCCTACGAGCAGTACTTC
TRBD1 | - | TRBJ2-5 | TRBV12-3/TRBV12-4 | CASSPWTGKRKETQYF | TGTGCCAGCAGTCCCTGGACAGGGAAGAGAAAAGAGACCCAGTACTTC
- | few | TRBJ2-1 | TRBV4-3 | CASSQDTGHEQFF | TGCGCCAGCAGCCAAGATACGGGGCATGAGCAGTTCTTC
- | many | TRBJ2-3 | TRBV7-9 | CASSGGTISSTDTQYF | TGTGCCAGCAGCGGCGGCACGATCTCTAGCACAGATACGCAGTATTTT
- | - | TRBJ1-1 | TRBV5-1 | CASSLGQVSNTEAFF | TGCGCCAGCAGCTTGGGACAGGTTTCGAACACTGAAGCTTTCTTT
TRBD2 | many | TRBJ2-5 | TRBV20-1 | CSARVRLAEAQETQYF | TGCAGTGCTAGAGTGCGACTAGCGGAAGCCCAAGAGACCCAGTACTTC
- | - | TRBJ2-7 | TRBV29-1 | CSVVSRNGEQYF | TGCAGCGTTGTAAGCAGGAACGGCGAGCAGTACTTC
TRBD2 | - | TRBJ2-3 | TRBV4-2 | CASSQRSGGGDTQYF | TGTGCCAGCAGCCAACGGTCGGGAGGGGGTGATACGCAGTATTTT
- | few | TRBJ2-7 | TRBV15 | CATSRAGLASYEQYF | TGTGCCACCAGCAGAGCTGGACTTGCTTCCTACGAGCAGTACTTC
TRBD1 | many | TRBJ2-7 | TRBV28 | CASRPTGAGYEQYF | TGTGCCAGCAGACCGACAGGGGCAGGGTACGAGCAGTACTTC
- | - | TRBJ2-7 | TRBV20-1 | CSASPARMVSYEQYF | TGCAGTGCTAGCCCCGCCAGGATGGTTTCCTACGAGCAGTACTTC
- | few | TRBJ2-1 | TRBV20-1 | CSAREGRRGYNEQFF | TGCAGTGCTAGAGAGGGGCGGAGGGGATACAATGAGCAGTTCTTC
- | many | TRBJ2-1 | TRBV5-1 | CASSDSQTPRQAGNEQFF | TGCGCCAGCAGCGATTCACAGACACCCAGACAAGCAGGGAATGAGCAGTTCTTC
TRBD2 | few | TRBJ2-3 | TRBV11-2 | CASSLVPSGRASTDTQYF | TGTGCCAGCAGCTTAGTCCCTAGCGGGAGGGCTAGCACAGATACGCAGTATTTT
TRBD1 | few | TRBJ1-2 | TRBV6-5 | CASSYSTGGFGYTF | TGTGCCAGCAGTTACTCGACAGGGGGGTTTGGCTACACCTTC
- | - | TRBJ1-5 | TRBV7-9 | CASSFDWGQPQHF | TGTGCCAGCAGCTTTGACTGGGGTCAGCCCCAGCATTTT
- | many | TRBJ2-1 | TRBV7-2 | CASSGGGLLSYNEQFF | TGTGCCAGCAGTGGGGGGGGGCTACTCTCCTACAATGAGCAGTTCTTC
TRBD2 | - | TRBJ2-7 | TRBV5-4 | CASSPASGDLGEQYF | TGTGCCAGCAGCCCCGCTAGCGGGGATTTGGGTGAGCAGTACTTC
- | - | TRBJ2-2 | TRBV20-1 | CSATRGTGELFF | TGCAGTGCTACTAGAGGCACCGGGGAGCTGTTTTTT
TRBD2 | - | TRBJ2-7 | TRBV2 | CASSEALGTRGEQYF | TGTGCCAGCAGTGAAGCCCTGGGGACTAGGGGAGAGCAGTACTTC
TRBD1 | - | TRBJ1-1 | TRBV5-1 | CASSLWPTGADTEAFF | TGCGCCAGCAGCTTGTGGCCTACAGGGGCGGACACTGAAGCTTTCTTT
- | many | TRBJ2-1 | TRBV5-5 | CASSWGIYNEQFF | TGTGCCAGCAGCTGGGGGATTTACAATGAGCAGTTCTTC
- | few | TRBJ2-2 | TRBV10-3 | CAIRKGPGELFF | TGTGCCATCAGGAAGGGACCCGGGGAGCTGTTTTTT
TRBD2 | few | TRBJ2-3 | TRBV7-2 | CASSQTAGGNTDTQYF | TGTGCCAGCAGCCAAACAGCGGGGGGGAACACAGATACGCAGTATTTT
- | - | TRBJ2-7 | TRBV20-1 | CSARVLQGITAGYEQYF | TGCAGTGCTAGAGTCCTGCAGGGGATCACGGCAGGCTACGAGCAGTACTTC
TRBD1 | few | TRBJ2-1 | TRBV12-3/TRBV12-4 | CASSDPGQGTFF | TGTGCCAGCAGTGACCCGGGACAGGGAACGTTCTTC
- | - | TRBJ2-7 | TRBV7-8 | CASSLEPATYEQYF | TGTGCCAGCAGCTTAGAGCCGGCTACCTACGAGCAGTACTTC
TRBD2 | few | TRBJ2-2 | TRBV12-3/TRBV12-4 | CASRARLAGTGELFF | TGTGCCAGCAGAGCTAGACTAGCGGGCACCGGGGAGCTGTTTTTT